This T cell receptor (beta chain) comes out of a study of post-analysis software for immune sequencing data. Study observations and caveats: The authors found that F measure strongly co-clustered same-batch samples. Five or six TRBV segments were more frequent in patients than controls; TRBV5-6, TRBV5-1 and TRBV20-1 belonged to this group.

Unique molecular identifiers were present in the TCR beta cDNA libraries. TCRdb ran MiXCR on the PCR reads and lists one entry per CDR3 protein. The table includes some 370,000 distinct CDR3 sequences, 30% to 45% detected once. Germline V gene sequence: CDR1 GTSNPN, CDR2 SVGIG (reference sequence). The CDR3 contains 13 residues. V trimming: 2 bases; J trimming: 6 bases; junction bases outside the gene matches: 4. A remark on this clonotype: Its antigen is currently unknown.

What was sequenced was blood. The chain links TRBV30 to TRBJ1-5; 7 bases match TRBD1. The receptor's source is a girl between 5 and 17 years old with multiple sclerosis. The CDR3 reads CAWSTGEVQPQHF. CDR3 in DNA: TGTGCCTGGAGTACAGGGGAGGTTCAGCCCCAGCATTTT.